These 30 T cell receptor beta chains originate from one sample sequenced in a study of T-cell memory formation after mild COVID-19. TCRdb re-derived calls from the 5' RACE reads in MiXCR, one entry per CDR3 protein. The sample carries hundreds of thousands of distinct CDR3 sequences, around 15% recorded once. The sequenced sample consisted of PBMCs or a T cell subset sorted from them (not recorded which). The receptors were gathered from a man between 18 and 29 years old who had mild COVID-19 (a few samples of this study predate the infection). Cell type and time point are not known.

Only a few counts were recorded for this clonotype. CDR3 bases: TGTGCCAGCAGTATACTAGCGGGGGTCCACAATGAGCAGTTCTTC. This encodes CASSILAGVHNEQFF. The chain employs TRBV6-2 or TRBV6-3 and TRBJ2-1, with TRBD2 matching over 11 bases. CDR3 length equals 15 residues. V shed 5 bases and J 5 bases; nucleotides not matched to a gene: 5. Germline V gives CDR1 MNHEY, CDR2 SVGEGT.

This clonotype was counted many times. This chain uses TRBV5-1 with TRBJ2-3, with D tentatively TRBD1 (6 bases). Per germline, CDR1 SGHRS and CDR2 YFSETQ. The CDR3 covers 14 residues. Trimming removed 4 bases from V and 6 bases from J, with 15 bases in between. The CDR3 is CASSNTGLGDTQYF. In DNA, the CDR3 is TGCGCCAGCAGCAATACAGGGCTGGGGGATACGCAGTATTTT.

This clonotype has at least ten counts. The chain joins TRBV28 to TRBJ1-4; 9 bases are shared with TRBD1. The germline gives CDR1 MDHEN, CDR2 SYDVKM. V lost 5 bases to trimming and J lost 8 bases; unmatched junction nucleotides: 9. CDR3 length: 15 amino acids. CDR3 sequence (DNA): TGTGCCAGCAGTCCAACAGGGGGCTCAAGAGAAAAACTGTTTTTT. This translates into CASSPTGGSREKLFF.

The genes are TRBV12-3 or TRBV12-4 and TRBJ2-3; D perhaps matches TRBD1 (5 bases). The V end was cut by 10 bases, the J end by 3 bases, with 11 bases between. This CDR3 has 12 amino acids. The CDR3: CATSKGTDTQYF. As DNA, the CDR3 is TGTGCCACCTCGAAGGGGACAGATACGCAGTATTTT.

The chain is built from TRBV6-5 and TRBJ1-1; D is uncertain. V lost 0 bases and J 1 base, leaving 9 bases between the germline ends. The CDR3 length is 15 residues. The V gene's germline CDR1 is MNHEY and CDR2 SVGAGI. The CDR3 sequence: CASSYSPAPNTEAFF. Here the CDR3 DNA reads TGTGCCAGCAGTTACTCGCCAGCCCCGAACACTGAAGCTTTCTTT.

The sample holds a few counts of this clonotype. This chain connects TRBV12-3 or TRBV12-4 to TRBJ2-5; maybe TRBD1 (7 bases). V lost 3 bases and J 4 bases, leaving 15 bases between the germline ends. The CDR3 loop spans 15 amino acids. The CDR3, as DNA: TGTGCCAGCAGTTTCGGTGCAGGGGGGCGAGAGACCCAGTACTTC. It codes for CASSFGAGGRETQYF.

This clonotype was seen more than once but under ten times. The CDR3 loop reads CASSVGTGAGTDTQYF. CDR3 nucleotides: TGTGCCAGCAGCGTGGGGACAGGGGCAGGCACAGATACGCAGTATTTT. This sequence joins TRBV9 and TRBJ2-3; 10 nucleotides agree with TRBD1. The germline CDR1 and CDR2 sequences are SGDLS and YYNGEE. The CDR3 has 16 residues. V lost 2 bases and J lost 1; bases outside the gene matches: 4.

This clonotype showed up many times. The V gene is TRBV9, the J gene TRBJ2-4, with 8 bases identical to TRBD2. Trimming removed 2 bases from V and 5 bases from J; junction bases left unmatched: 6. CDR3 length equals 15 residues. Germline V gives CDR1 SGDLS, CDR2 YYNGEE. CDR3 coding DNA: TGTGCCAGCAGCGTGAGTTCGGGGGGGCAAAACATTCAGTACTTC. Protein: CASSVSSGGQNIQYF.

This clonotype was found many times. The CDR3 DNA is TGTGCCAGCAGTTACTACACCCGACGGGTGAACACTGAAGCTTTCTTT. Translated: CASSYYTRRVNTEAFF. The V gene is TRBV6-2 or TRBV6-3, the J gene TRBJ1-1; D is undetermined. V was pared by 1 base and J by 0 bases, with 12 bases between. CDR1 and CDR2 from the germline V gene are MNHEY and SVGEGT. This CDR3 is 16 amino acids long.

The chain is built from TRBV7-9 and TRBJ2-1; a possible D gene is TRBD1 (5 bases). Germline CDR1 is SEHNR and CDR2 is FQNEAQ (reference sequence). The CDR3 is 12 residues long. The V gene lost 1 base and the J gene lost 13 bases, with 11 bases spanning the gap. The CDR3 DNA reads TGTGCCAGCAGCTTAGAACAGGTGGAACAGTTCTTC. This translates into CASSLEQVEQFF.

This clonotype appeared many times. The V call is TRBV29-1, the J call TRBJ1-2; no firm D call. Trimming took off 4 bases at V and 8 bases at J, with 14 bases between the two ends. Germline CDR1 SQVTM, CDR2 ANQGSEA. The CDR3 runs to 12 residues. The CDR3 DNA follows: TGCAGCGTTGCGGAGGGCCGAGGGGGCTACACCTTC. This codes for CSVAEGRGGYTF.

This clonotype was detected many times. CDR3 coding DNA: TGCGCCAGCAGCTTGGAGGCAGCTGGAAACACCATATATTTT. It translates to CASSLEAAGNTIYF. The chain employs TRBV5-1 and TRBJ1-3; D gene uncertain. Germline V gene sequence: CDR1 SGHRS, CDR2 YFSETQ. The CDR3 consists of 14 residues. The V end lost 0 bases, the J end lost 2 bases, and 6 bases lay between the germline ends. Complete variable domain (other parts from reference TRBV5-1 and TRBJ1-3): KAGVTQTPRYLIKTRGQQVTLSCSPISGHRSVSWYQQTPGQGLQFLFEYFSETQRNKGNFPGRFSGRQFSNSRSEMNVSTLELGDSALYLCASSLEAAGNTIYFGEGSWLTVV.

The V call is TRBV7-3, the J call TRBJ2-5; 12 bases match TRBD2. Germline V lookup: CDR1 SGHTA, CDR2 FQGTGA. CDR3 length: 15 residues. The V and J ends lost 3 bases and 2 bases, in that order; junction bases with no gene match: 1. The CDR3 sequence: CASSFGTSGQETQYF. In DNA, the CDR3 is TGTGCCAGCAGCTTCGGGACTAGCGGGCAAGAGACCCAGTACTTC.

This sequence joins TRBV4-1 and TRBJ1-6, with TRBD1 matching 7 bases. This CDR3 has 15 residues. V gave up 0 bases and J gave up 6 bases; unmatched junction bases: 2. The germline gives CDR1 MGHRA, CDR2 YSYEKL. CDR3 amino acids: CASSQEGTANSPLHF. The CDR3 DNA follows: TGCGCCAGCAGCCAAGAAGGGACAGCTAATTCACCCCTCCACTTT.

This clonotype has only a few counts. This chain connects TRBV4-1 to TRBJ1-6, with 7 bases fitting TRBD1. V dropped 2 bases and J dropped 6; count of bases not matched to a gene: 10. CDR3 length: 17 amino acids. From germline, CDR1 is MGHRA and CDR2 YSYEKL. The CDR3 bases are TGCGCCAGCAGCCAAAGCAGGGGGGGATTTGTTAATTCACCCCTCCACTTT. This translates into CASSQSRGGFVNSPLHF.

This clonotype was counted a few times. This chain connects TRBV4-1 to TRBJ2-5; the D is unclear. CDR1 MGHRA and CDR2 YSYEKL come from the germline V gene. V lost 0 bases, J lost 1 base, and 9 bases lay in between. This CDR3 is built from 15 residues. The CDR3 DNA sequence: TGCGCCAGCAGCCAAGATCGGTCAGTCCAAGAGACCCAGTACTTC. Its translation: CASSQDRSVQETQYF.

A few counts support this clonotype. The V call is TRBV7-2, the J call TRBJ2-5; no firm D call. The germline gives CDR1 SGHTA, CDR2 FQGNSA. CDR3 size: 12 residues. The germline V and J ends were trimmed by 5 bases and 4 bases, with 8 bases remaining between them. The CDR3 sequence is CASSPRAETQYF. CDR3 DNA sequence: TGTGCCAGCAGCCCTCGGGCAGAGACCCAGTACTTC. Full variable domain (rest looked up from reference TRBV7-2 and TRBJ2-5): GAGVSQSPSNKVTEKGKDVELRCDPISGHTALYWYRQSLGQGLEFLIYFQGNSAPDKSGLPSDRFSAERTGGSVSTLTIQRTQQEDSAVYLCASSPRAETQYFGPGTRLLVL.

This clonotype was picked up a small number of times. V and J are TRBV14 and TRBJ1-1; no reliable D call. The germline CDR1 and CDR2 sequences are SGHDN and FVKESK. The V and J ends lost 4 bases and 5 bases respectively, with 17 bases between them. CDR3 length: 15 amino acids. This CDR3 is CASSPHSGLRTEAFF. The CDR3 bases are TGTGCCAGCAGCCCCCACTCCGGGCTAAGGACTGAAGCTTTCTTT. Full variable domain (remainder filled in from reference TRBV14 and TRBJ1-1): EAGVTQFPSHSVIEKGQTVTLRCDPISGHDNLYWYRRVMGKEIKFLLHFVKESKQDESGMPNNRFLAERTGGTYSTLKVQPAELEDSGVYFCASSPHSGLRTEAFFGQGTRLTVV.

This clonotype was seen a few times. The chain has TRBV7-2 and TRBJ2-1; D gene ambiguous. Germline V lookup: CDR1 SGHTA, CDR2 FQGNSA. This CDR3 has 14 amino acids. V lost 0 bases and J 7 bases, leaving 10 bases between the germline ends. CDR3 sequence: CASSLARRGNEQFF. DNA of the CDR3: TGTGCCAGCAGCTTAGCAAGGCGCGGAAATGAGCAGTTCTTC.

The rearrangement joins TRBV20-1 to TRBJ1-1, with D perhaps matching TRBD1 (5 bases). Trimming removed 7 bases at V and 1 base at J, with 13 bases between. CDR1 is DFQATT and CDR2 is SNEGSKA in the germline V gene (reference sequence). The CDR3 extends over 13 amino acids. The CDR3 nucleotides read TGCAGTGGGACTCGGGACCCGAACACTGAAGCTTTCTTT. This codes for CSGTRDPNTEAFF.

The chain has TRBV5-1 and TRBJ2-2; D gene uncertain. The germline V gene has CDR1 SGHRS and CDR2 YFSETQ. The V and J ends lost 7 bases and 0 bases respectively, with 10 bases between them. This CDR3 is built from 14 residues. CDR3 in DNA: TGCGCCAGCCGAGAGGCAACGAACACCGGGGAGCTGTTTTTT. Its translation is CASREATNTGELFF.

The chain has TRBV5-1 and TRBJ2-7; 7 bases are shared with TRBD2. The CDR3 loop spans 13 amino acids. CDR1 is SGHRS, CDR2 YFSETQ, per germline. J lost 6 bases, V lost 4 bases, and 7 bases had no gene match. CDR3 coding DNA: TGCGCCAGCAGCCCCTGGACTAGTCCCGAGCAGTACTTC. Translating gives CASSPWTSPEQYF.

Only a few counts were recorded for this clonotype. The J gene is TRBJ1-1, the V gene TRBV7-2; the D is unclear. In germline, CDR1 is SGHTA, CDR2 FQGNSA. V was trimmed by 0 bases and J by 1 base, leaving 6 bases between them. The CDR3 consists of 14 residues. CDR3 DNA: TGTGCCAGCAGCTTAGCGCCGGAGAACACTGAAGCTTTCTTT. It encodes CASSLAPENTEAFF.

The CDR3 protein is CASGLTTVHTEAFF. The CDR3 DNA sequence: TGTGCTAGTGGCCTGACTACAGTGCACACTGAAGCTTTCTTT. The genes are TRBV12-5 and TRBJ1-1; D ambiguous. Germline loops: CDR1 LGHNT, CDR2 FRNRAP. This CDR3 contains 14 residues. V gave up 6 bases and J gave up 3 bases, with 14 bases separating them. Full variable domain (outside the CDR3, taken from reference TRBV12-5 and TRBJ1-1): DARVTQTPRHKVTEMGQEVTMRCQPILGHNTVFWYRQTMMQGLELLAYFRNRAPLDDSGMPKDRFSAEMPDATLATLKIQPSEPRDSAVYFCASGLTTVHTEAFFGQGTRLTVV.

The rearrangement links TRBV30 to TRBJ2-3; the D is unclear. The CDR3 runs 12 residues. Germline V gene data show CDR1 as GTSNPN and CDR2 as SVGIG (reference sequence). The ends were cut back, 5 bases at V and 7 bases at J, with 13 bases in the middle. The CDR3, as DNA: TGTGCCTGGGGTCCTGACGTGTATACGCAGTATTTT. Protein: CAWGPDVYTQYF.

In this sample, this clonotype turned up a few times. CDR3 protein: CASSLRDSSSGYTF. Here the CDR3 DNA reads TGTGCCAGCAGCTTACGGGACAGCTCATCTGGCTACACCTTC. The V gene is TRBV7-2, the J gene TRBJ1-2; 7 nucleotides match TRBD1. CDR1 is SGHTA and CDR2 is FQGNSA in the germline V gene. The CDR3 has 14 amino acids. The V and J ends lost 2 bases and 7 bases, in that order; junction bases with no gene match: 7.

The DNA of the CDR3 is TGTGCCACTCTCGCAAGGGGGCCGCAGGGGACCGGGGAGCTGTTTTTT. It is translated as CATLARGPQGTGELFF. The J gene is TRBJ2-2, the V gene TRBV12-3 or TRBV12-4; TRBD1 agrees at 7 bases. V dropped 10 bases and J dropped 5; count of bases not matched to a gene: 16. This CDR3 has 16 amino acids.

This clonotype was seen repeatedly, ten times or more. The chain couples TRBV7-9 to TRBJ1-1; D ambiguous. Germline V lookup: CDR1 SEHNR, CDR2 FQNEAQ (reference sequence). This CDR3 comprises 13 residues. V lost 4 bases and J lost 1, with 7 bases in between. In DNA, the CDR3 is TGTGCCAGCAGCTCCCTCTCGAACACTGAAGCTTTCTTT. It yields the protein CASSSLSNTEAFF.

The chain uses TRBV5-6 and TRBJ1-5; D ambiguous. Germline values: CDR1 SGHDT, CDR2 YYEEEE. The V and J ends lost 1 base and 0 bases respectively, with 20 bases between them. There are 19 residues in the CDR3. The CDR3 reads CASSLSPTDRKNSNQPQHF. The CDR3 DNA follows: TGTGCCAGCAGCTTGTCCCCCACCGATAGGAAGAATAGCAATCAGCCCCAGCATTTT.

The J gene is TRBJ2-4, the V gene TRBV29-1, with 10 bases aligning to TRBD1. V lost 6 bases to trimming and J lost 2 bases; unmatched junction nucleotides: 1. The CDR3 is 13 residues long. The V gene's germline CDR1 is SQVTM and CDR2 ANQGSEA. CDR3 sequence (DNA): TGCAGCGTGACAGGGGGCCCCAAAAACATTCAGTACTTC. It translates to CSVTGGPKNIQYF.